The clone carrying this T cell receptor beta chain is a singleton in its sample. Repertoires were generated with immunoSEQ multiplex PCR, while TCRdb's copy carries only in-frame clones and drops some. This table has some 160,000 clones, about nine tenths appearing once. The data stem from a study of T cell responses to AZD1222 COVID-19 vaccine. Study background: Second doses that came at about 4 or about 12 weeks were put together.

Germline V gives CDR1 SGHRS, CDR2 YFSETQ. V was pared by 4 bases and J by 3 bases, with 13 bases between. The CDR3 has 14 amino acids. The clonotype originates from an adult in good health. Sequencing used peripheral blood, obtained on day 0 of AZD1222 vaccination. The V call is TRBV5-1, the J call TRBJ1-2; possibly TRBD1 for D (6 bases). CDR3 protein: CASSITGYDYGYTF. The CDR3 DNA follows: TGCGCCAGCAGCATTACAGGGTACGACTATGGCTACACCTTC.